These 13 T cell receptor beta chains were all obtained from the same sample, sequenced in a study of cytomegalovirus exposure and HLA in healthy donors. Researchers ran the PCR with 60 Vbeta and 13 Jbeta primers. Only in-frame clones appear in the TCRdb table, and some are missing; sequencing was by immunoSEQ multiplex PCR. The repertoire holds about 200,000 clones, with 75% to 85% as singletons. Input material: PBMCs. These receptors were obtained from a woman in her thirties or forties in good health and CMV-seronegative.

The chain joins TRBV27 to TRBJ2-7, with D perhaps TRBD1 (5 bases). Trimming cost V 5 bases and J 2 bases, with 10 bases left between them. The germline V gene has CDR1 MNHEY and CDR2 SMNVEV (reference sequence). The CDR3 consists of 13 residues. Written as DNA, the CDR3 is TGTGCCAGCAGTCAGGGTCGCGCCTACGAGCAGTACTTC. Translated: CASSQGRAYEQYF.

This chain joins TRBV27 and TRBJ2-1, with 7 nucleotides matching TRBD2. CDR1 is MNHEY and CDR2 is SMNVEV in the germline V gene (reference sequence). The CDR3 runs 13 residues. The trim removed 10 bases at V and 2 bases at J, leaving 5 bases unmatched. The CDR3 is CATSGTTYNEQFF. The CDR3, as DNA: TGTGCCACCTCCGGGACTACCTACAATGAGCAGTTCTTC.

This chain connects TRBV10-3 to TRBJ1-2; 8 bases line up with TRBD1. CDR1 and CDR2 (germline): ENHRY, SYGVKD. V shed 1 base, J shed 6 bases, and the junction held 16 bases outside the gene matches. The CDR3 has 18 amino acids. CDR3 protein: CAISEFGQGAVEFDGYTF. The CDR3 bases are TGTGCCATCAGTGAGTTCGGACAGGGAGCCGTTGAATTCGATGGCTACACCTTC.

The CDR3 DNA follows: TGTGCCAGTAGTCTCTCAGGGGGCAATCAGCCCCAGCATTTT. Translation gives CASSLSGGNQPQHF. The V gene is TRBV19, the J gene TRBJ1-5, with D possibly being TRBD1 (6 bases). Germline CDR1 LNHDA, CDR2 SQIVND (reference sequence). V lost 5 bases to trimming and J lost 2 bases, with 10 bases between them. CDR3 length: 14 amino acids.

The V call is TRBV27, the J call TRBJ2-7; D is undetermined. V was trimmed by 3 bases and J by 2 bases, leaving 8 bases between them. Germline lookup yields CDR1 MNHEY and CDR2 SMNVEV (reference sequence). The length of the CDR3 is 13 residues. In DNA, the CDR3 is TGTGCCAGCAGTTTGAGGCGTACCTACGAGCAGTACTTC. Translation gives CASSLRRTYEQYF.

With regard to this clone: A read error may account for a junction end that differs from germline. V gene TRBV7-9 combines with J gene TRBJ2-2, with TRBD2 identical over 13 bases. Germline V gene lookup returns CDR1 SEHNR and CDR2 FQNEAQ (reference sequence). CDR3 length: 16 residues. This CDR3 reads CSSSETSGRAFGELFF. The CDR3 region has the DNA TGTTCCAGCAGCGAAACTAGCGGGAGGGCCTTCGGGGAGCTGTTTTTT.

The chain combines TRBV9 with TRBJ1-3, with TRBD1 matching over 11 bases. Germline trimming cut 4 bases from V and 0 bases from J; bases unmatched to any gene: 6. Germline CDR1 reads SGDLS; CDR2 reads YYNGEE. The CDR3 has 17 residues. The CDR3 DNA is TGTGCCAGCAGCCCAGGGACAGGGGGGTCCTCTGGAAACACCATATATTTT. Translation gives CASSPGTGGSSGNTIYF.

The chain uses TRBV7-8 and TRBJ2-1; D is unresolved. Between the trimmed V and J ends, which lost 5 bases and 1 base, there was a span of 18 bases. Germline values: CDR1 SGHVS, CDR2 FQNEAQ. The CDR3 runs 17 residues. The CDR3 sequence is CASSPKTSAESYNEQFF. CDR3 DNA sequence: TGTGCCAGCAGCCCCAAGACTTCGGCCGAGTCCTACAATGAGCAGTTCTTC.

This chain uses TRBV9 with TRBJ2-7; D perhaps matches TRBD1 (6 bases). The CDR3 totals 13 residues. Germline V gene sequence: CDR1 SGDLS, CDR2 YYNGEE. The V and J ends lost 0 bases and 2 bases respectively, with 6 bases between them. CDR3 sequence: CASSVGTAYEQYF. CDR3 DNA: TGTGCCAGCAGCGTAGGGACAGCCTACGAGCAGTACTTC.

This clone was seen once. This chain uses TRBV7-9 with TRBJ2-7, with TRBD1 identical over 8 bases. This CDR3 region has 15 residues. Germline CDR1 reads SEHNR; CDR2 reads FQNEAQ (reference sequence). Germline trimming cut 6 bases from V and 2 bases from J; bases unmatched to any gene: 9. In DNA form, the CDR3 reads TGTGCCAGCAGTTCCCGGACAGGGCCAACCTACGAGCAGTACTTC. Protein sequence: CASSSRTGPTYEQYF.

This clone came up once. The V gene is TRBV5-1, the J gene TRBJ2-3; D call uncertain. Trimming removed 4 bases at V and 0 bases at J, with 18 bases between. Germline V lookup: CDR1 SGHRS, CDR2 YFSETQ. CDR3 length equals 17 residues. The CDR3 DNA sequence: TGCGCCAGCAGCCGTGCGCAATTCGTAACTAGCACAGATACGCAGTATTTT. Protein product: CASSRAQFVTSTDTQYF. Variable domain in full (rest from reference TRBV5-1 and TRBJ2-3): KAGVTQTPRYLIKTRGQQVTLSCSPISGHRSVSWYQQTPGQGLQFLFEYFSETQRNKGNFPGRFSGRQFSNSRSEMNVSTLELGDSALYLCASSRAQFVTSTDTQYFGPGTRLTVL.

The chain has TRBV7-9 and TRBJ1-1; no firm D call. Germline CDR1 is SEHNR and CDR2 is FQNEAQ (reference sequence). The CDR3 runs 13 residues. V lost 0 bases, J lost 6 bases, and 8 bases lay in between. CDR3 protein: CASSLAHSAEAFF. CDR3 bases: TGTGCCAGCAGCTTAGCGCACTCCGCTGAAGCTTTCTTT.

The J gene is TRBJ1-3, the V gene TRBV6-5; maybe TRBD1 (6 bases). V was clipped by 4 bases and J by 0 bases, with 10 bases between them. The CDR3 is made up of 15 amino acids. CDR1 is MNHEY, CDR2 SVGAGI, per germline. The CDR3 DNA follows: TGTGCCAGCAGTTTCGACAGGTACTCTGGAAACACCATATATTTT. This codes for CASSFDRYSGNTIYF.